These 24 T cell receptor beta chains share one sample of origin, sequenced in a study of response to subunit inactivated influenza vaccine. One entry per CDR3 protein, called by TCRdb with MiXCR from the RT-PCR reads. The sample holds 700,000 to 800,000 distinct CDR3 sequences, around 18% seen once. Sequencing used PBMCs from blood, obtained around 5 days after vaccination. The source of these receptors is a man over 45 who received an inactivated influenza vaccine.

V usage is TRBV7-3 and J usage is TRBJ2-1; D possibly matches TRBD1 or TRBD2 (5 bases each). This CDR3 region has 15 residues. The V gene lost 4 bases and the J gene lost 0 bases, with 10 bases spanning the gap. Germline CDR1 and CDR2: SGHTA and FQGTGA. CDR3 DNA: TGTGCCAGCAGCTGGGACCAAAGCTCCTACAATGAGCAGTTCTTC. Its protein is CASSWDQSSYNEQFF.

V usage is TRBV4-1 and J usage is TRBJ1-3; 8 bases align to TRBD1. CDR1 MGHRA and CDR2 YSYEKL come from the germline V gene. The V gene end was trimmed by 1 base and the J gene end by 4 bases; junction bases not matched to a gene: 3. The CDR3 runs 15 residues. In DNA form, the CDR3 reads TGCGCCAGCAGCCAAGTTGGACAGGGCGGAAACACCATATATTTT. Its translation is CASSQVGQGGNTIYF.

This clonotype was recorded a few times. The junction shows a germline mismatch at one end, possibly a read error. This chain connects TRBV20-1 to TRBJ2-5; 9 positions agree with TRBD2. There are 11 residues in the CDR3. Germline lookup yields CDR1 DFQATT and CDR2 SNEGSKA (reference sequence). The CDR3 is CSASGRGGRNF. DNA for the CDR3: TGCAGTGCTAGCGGGCGGGGGGGCCGTAACTTC.

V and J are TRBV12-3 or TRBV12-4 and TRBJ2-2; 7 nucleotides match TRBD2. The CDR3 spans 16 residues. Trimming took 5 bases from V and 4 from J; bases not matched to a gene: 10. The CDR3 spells CASSAGLGGGTGELFF. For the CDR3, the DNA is TGTGCCAGCAGTGCCGGGCTTGGGGGGGGCACCGGGGAGCTGTTTTTT.

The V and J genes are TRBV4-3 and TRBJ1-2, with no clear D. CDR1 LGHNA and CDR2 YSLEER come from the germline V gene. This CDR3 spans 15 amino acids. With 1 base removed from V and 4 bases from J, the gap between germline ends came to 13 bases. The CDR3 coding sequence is TGCGCCAGCAGCCAAGGATCCCGCGGGAGCTATGGCTACACCTTC. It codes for CASSQGSRGSYGYTF.

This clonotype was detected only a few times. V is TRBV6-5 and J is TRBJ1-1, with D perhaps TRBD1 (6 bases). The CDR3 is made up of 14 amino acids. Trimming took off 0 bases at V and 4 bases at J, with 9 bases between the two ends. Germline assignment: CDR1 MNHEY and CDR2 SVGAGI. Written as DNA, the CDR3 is TGTGCCAGCAGTTACTCCGGGACAAGCACTGAAGCTTTCTTT. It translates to CASSYSGTSTEAFF.

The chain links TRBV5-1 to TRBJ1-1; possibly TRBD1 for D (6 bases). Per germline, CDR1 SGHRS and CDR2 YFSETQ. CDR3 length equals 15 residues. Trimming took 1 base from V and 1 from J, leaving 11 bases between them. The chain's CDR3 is CASSLFRGPNTEAFF. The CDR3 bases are TGCGCCAGCAGCTTGTTCAGGGGACCGAACACTGAAGCTTTCTTT.

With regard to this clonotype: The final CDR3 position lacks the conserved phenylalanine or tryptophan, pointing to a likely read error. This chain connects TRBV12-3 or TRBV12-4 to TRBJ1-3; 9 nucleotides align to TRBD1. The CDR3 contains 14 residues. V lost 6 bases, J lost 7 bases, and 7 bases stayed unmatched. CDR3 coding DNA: TGTGCCAGCAGGACCGGGACAGGGAGGAACACCATATATTAT. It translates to CASRTGTGRNTIYY.

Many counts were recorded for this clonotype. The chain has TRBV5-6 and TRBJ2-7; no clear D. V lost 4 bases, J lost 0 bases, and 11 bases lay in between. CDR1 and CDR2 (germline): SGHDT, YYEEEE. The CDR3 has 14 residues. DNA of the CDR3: TGTGCCAGCAGCCCCCTCCCAGGCTCCTACGAGCAGTACTTC. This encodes CASSPLPGSYEQYF.

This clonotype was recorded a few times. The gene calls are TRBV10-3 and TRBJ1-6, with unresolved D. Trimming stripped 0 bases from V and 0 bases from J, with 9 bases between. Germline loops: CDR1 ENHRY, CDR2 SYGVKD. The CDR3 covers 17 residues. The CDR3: CAISESRTSSYNSPLHF. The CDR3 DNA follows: TGTGCCATCAGTGAGTCCCGGACGAGCTCCTATAATTCACCCCTCCACTTT.

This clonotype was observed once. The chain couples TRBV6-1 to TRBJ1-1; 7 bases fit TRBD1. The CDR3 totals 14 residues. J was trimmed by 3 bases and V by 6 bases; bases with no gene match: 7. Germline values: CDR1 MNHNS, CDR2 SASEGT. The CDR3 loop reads CASRLTGRDTEAFF. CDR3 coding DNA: TGTGCCAGCAGGTTGACAGGGAGAGACACTGAAGCTTTCTTT.

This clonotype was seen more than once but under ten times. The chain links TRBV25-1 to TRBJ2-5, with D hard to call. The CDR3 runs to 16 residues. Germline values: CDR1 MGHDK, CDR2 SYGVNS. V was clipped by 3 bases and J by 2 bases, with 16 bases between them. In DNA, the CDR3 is TGTGCCAGCAGTGATCGGGCAGGTCTGGTTCAAGAGACCCAGTACTTC. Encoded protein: CASSDRAGLVQETQYF.

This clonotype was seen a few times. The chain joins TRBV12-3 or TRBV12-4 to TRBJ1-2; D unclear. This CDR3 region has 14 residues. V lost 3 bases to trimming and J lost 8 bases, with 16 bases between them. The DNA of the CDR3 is TGTGCCAGCAGTTTGCCGGTAGGAGGGCGCGGCTACACCTTC. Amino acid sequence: CASSLPVGGRGYTF.

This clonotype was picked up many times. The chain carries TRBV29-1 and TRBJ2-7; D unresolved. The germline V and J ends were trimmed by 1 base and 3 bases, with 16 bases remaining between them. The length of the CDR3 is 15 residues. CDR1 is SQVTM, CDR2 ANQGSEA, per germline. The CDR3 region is CSVEGSKGRRYEQYF. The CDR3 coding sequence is TGCAGCGTTGAAGGATCTAAGGGTAGGCGCTACGAGCAGTACTTC.

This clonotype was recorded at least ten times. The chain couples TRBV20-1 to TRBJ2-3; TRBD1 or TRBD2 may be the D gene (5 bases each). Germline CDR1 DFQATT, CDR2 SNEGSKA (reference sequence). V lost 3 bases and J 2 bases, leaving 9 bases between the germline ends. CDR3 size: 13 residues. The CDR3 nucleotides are TGCAGTGCTAGGAGGGACGCCACAGATACGCAGTATTTT. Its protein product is CSARRDATDTQYF.

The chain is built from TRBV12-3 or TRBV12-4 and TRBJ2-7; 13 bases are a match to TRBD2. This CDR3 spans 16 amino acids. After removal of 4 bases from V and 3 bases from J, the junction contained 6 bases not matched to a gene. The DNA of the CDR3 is TGTGCCAGCAGTTCCGGGACTAGCGGGATATTCTACGAGCAGTACTTC. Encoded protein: CASSSGTSGIFYEQYF.

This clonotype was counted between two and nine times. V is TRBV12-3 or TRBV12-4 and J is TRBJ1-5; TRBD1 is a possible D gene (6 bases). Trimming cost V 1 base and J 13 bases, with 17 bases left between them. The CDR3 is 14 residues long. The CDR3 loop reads CASSLVQGMRNQHF. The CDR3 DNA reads TGTGCCAGCAGTTTAGTTCAGGGGATGAGAAATCAGCATTTT.

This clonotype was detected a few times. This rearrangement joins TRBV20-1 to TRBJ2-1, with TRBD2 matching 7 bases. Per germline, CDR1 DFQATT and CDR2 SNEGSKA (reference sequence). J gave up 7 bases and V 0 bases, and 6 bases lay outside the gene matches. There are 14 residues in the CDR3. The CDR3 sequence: CSARDSLARNEQFF. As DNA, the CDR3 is TGCAGTGCTAGAGATTCACTAGCGAGGAATGAGCAGTTCTTC.

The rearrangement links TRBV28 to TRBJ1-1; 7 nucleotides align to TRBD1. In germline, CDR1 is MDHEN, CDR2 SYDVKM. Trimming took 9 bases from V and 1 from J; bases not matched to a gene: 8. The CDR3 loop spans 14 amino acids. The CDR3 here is CASWTGSRNTEAFF. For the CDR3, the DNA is TGTGCCAGTTGGACAGGCAGCCGGAACACTGAAGCTTTCTTT.

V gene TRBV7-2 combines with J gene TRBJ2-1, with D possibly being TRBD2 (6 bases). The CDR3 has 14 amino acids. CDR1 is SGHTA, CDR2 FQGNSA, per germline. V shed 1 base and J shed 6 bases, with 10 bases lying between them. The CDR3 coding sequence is TGTGCCAGCAGCTTAGGCCGGACTATCAATGAGCAGTTCTTC. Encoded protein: CASSLGRTINEQFF.

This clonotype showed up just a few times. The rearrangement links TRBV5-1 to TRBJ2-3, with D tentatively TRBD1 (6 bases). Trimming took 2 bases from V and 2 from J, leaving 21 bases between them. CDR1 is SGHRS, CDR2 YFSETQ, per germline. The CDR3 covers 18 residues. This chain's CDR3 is CASSFSGTTPSYTDTQYF. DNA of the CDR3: TGCGCCAGCAGCTTCTCCGGGACAACCCCCAGCTACACAGATACGCAGTATTTT.

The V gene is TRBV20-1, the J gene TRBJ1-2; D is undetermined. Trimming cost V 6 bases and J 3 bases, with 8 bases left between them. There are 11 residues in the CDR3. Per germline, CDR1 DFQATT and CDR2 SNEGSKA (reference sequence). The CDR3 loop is CSAEIYYGYTF. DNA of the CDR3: TGCAGTGCAGAGATATACTATGGCTACACCTTC.

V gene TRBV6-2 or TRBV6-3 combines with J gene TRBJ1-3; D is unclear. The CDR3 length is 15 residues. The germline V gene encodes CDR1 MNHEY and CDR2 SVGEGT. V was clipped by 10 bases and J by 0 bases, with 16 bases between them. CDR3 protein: CATLAAGGSGNTIYF. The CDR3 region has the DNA TGTGCCACCCTTGCGGCGGGCGGCTCTGGAAACACCATATATTTT.

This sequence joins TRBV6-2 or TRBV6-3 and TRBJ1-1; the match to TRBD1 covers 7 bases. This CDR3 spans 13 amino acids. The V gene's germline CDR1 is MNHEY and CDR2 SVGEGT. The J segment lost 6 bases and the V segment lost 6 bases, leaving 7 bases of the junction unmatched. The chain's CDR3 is CASRVTGKAEAFF. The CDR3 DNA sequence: TGTGCCAGCAGAGTGACAGGGAAGGCTGAAGCTTTCTTT.